The 18 T cell receptor beta chains reported below all come from one sample, sequenced in a study of cytomegalovirus exposure and HLA in healthy donors. PCR amplification relied on 60 Vbeta primers (plus 13 Jbeta primers). Clones were read by immunoSEQ multiplex PCR, and TCRdb kept only the in-frame ones, dropping some. Of about 170,000 clones in the sample, 75% were seen once. The material sequenced was PBMCs. The receptors here all came from a woman between 45 and 60 years old in good health and CMV-seropositive.

In this sample, this clone turned up once. This rearrangement joins TRBV6-5 to TRBJ2-3, with 9 bases lining up with TRBD1. The CDR3 loop spans 14 amino acids. Losses at the gene ends were 6 bases for V and 2 bases for J; bases not matched to a gene: 3. The V gene's germline CDR1 is MNHEY and CDR2 SVGAGI. The CDR3: CASSRDRATDTQYF. In DNA, the CDR3 is TGTGCCAGCAGCCGGGACAGGGCCACAGATACGCAGTATTTT.

CDR3 protein: CASRGTNYGYTF. CDR3 nucleotide sequence: TGTGCCAGCCGCGGGACTAACTATGGCTACACCTTC. V usage is TRBV6-1 and J usage is TRBJ1-2; D unresolved. Trimming took off 8 bases at V and 0 bases at J, with 7 bases between the two ends. Germline V CDR1 and CDR2: MNHNS, SASEGT. The CDR3 extends over 12 amino acids.

V gene TRBV5-6 combines with J gene TRBJ2-3, with 9 bases fitting TRBD2. V was clipped by 4 bases and J by 2 bases; unmatched bases: 5. Germline values: CDR1 SGHDT, CDR2 YYEEEE. CDR3 length: 15 amino acids. The CDR3: CASSNSGGNTDTQYF. CDR3 nucleotide sequence: TGTGCCAGCAGCAATAGCGGGGGCAACACAGATACGCAGTATTTT.

The chain recombines TRBV9 with TRBJ2-7, with D possibly being TRBD1 (6 bases). V shed 3 bases and J shed 2 bases, with 12 bases lying between them. CDR1 and CDR2 from the germline V gene are SGDLS and YYNGEE. The CDR3 loop spans 14 amino acids. CDR3 amino acids: CASSAGARTYEQYF. The CDR3 DNA reads TGTGCCAGCAGCGCAGGGGCTAGAACCTACGAGCAGTACTTC.

The chain combines TRBV6-1 with TRBJ1-4, with a weak D call TRBD1 (6 bases). Germline CDR1 reads MNHNS; CDR2 reads SASEGT. This CDR3 is 16 amino acids long. The germline V and J ends were trimmed by 4 bases and 5 bases, with 17 bases remaining between them. The CDR3 reads CASSGGAWGGNEKLFF. CDR3 bases: TGTGCCAGCAGTGGGGGGGCGTGGGGAGGGAATGAAAAACTGTTTTTT.

The V call is TRBV27, the J call TRBJ2-1, with TRBD2 as a possible D gene (5 bases). The CDR3 runs 14 residues. Deletions cut 4 bases from V and 5 bases from J, with 12 bases between. Germline assignment: CDR1 MNHEY and CDR2 SMNVEV (reference sequence). The CDR3 coding sequence is TGTGCCAGCAGTTCATCGACCGGGAACAATGAGCAGTTCTTC. This gives the protein CASSSSTGNNEQFF.

J is TRBJ1-1 and V is TRBV5-1; D gene unclear. Germline-derived CDR1 and CDR2 are SGHRS and YFSETQ. Trimming left V 0 bases short and J 2 bases short, with 8 bases between. This CDR3 comprises 14 residues. In nucleotides, the CDR3 is TGCGCCAGCAGCTTGGCTCGGTCTAACACTGAAGCTTTCTTT. Protein: CASSLARSNTEAFF.

The chain uses TRBV25-1 and TRBJ2-5; no clear D gene. Looked up from germline, CDR1 is MGHDK and CDR2 is SYGVNS. The CDR3 sequence is 15 residues long. Trimming took 4 bases from V and 2 from J, leaving 14 bases between them. The DNA of the CDR3 is TGTGCCAGCAGTGGGGTCTTGGGCAGTCAAGAGACCCAGTACTTC. This gives the protein CASSGVLGSQETQYF.

J is TRBJ2-5 and V is TRBV7-3, with 7 positions matching TRBD1. Germline assignment: CDR1 SGHTA and CDR2 FQGTGA. Trimming cost V 5 bases and J 2 bases; bases outside gene matches: 2. The CDR3 spans 13 residues. The CDR3 region has the DNA TGTGCCAGCAGCGCACAGGGGCAAGAGACCCAGTACTTC. Its protein is CASSAQGQETQYF.

This sequence joins TRBV7-3 and TRBJ2-1; TRBD2 agrees at 9 bases. Germline CDR1 SGHTA, CDR2 FQGTGA. This CDR3 has 14 residues. The V gene end was trimmed by 5 bases and the J gene end by 4 bases; junction bases not matched to a gene: 3. The CDR3 DNA follows: TGTGCCAGCAGCATAGCGGGGGCATACAATGAGCAGTTCTTC. This translates into CASSIAGAYNEQFF.

The J gene is TRBJ1-5, the V gene TRBV18, with D perhaps TRBD1 (6 bases). This CDR3 is built from 15 residues. The V end lost 5 bases, the J end lost 7 bases, and 18 bases lay between the germline ends. Germline loops: CDR1 KGHSH, CDR2 LQKENI. The CDR3 loop is CASSSGPGGEQPQHF. In DNA, the CDR3 is TGTGCCAGCTCATCAGGACCGGGGGGCGAACAGCCCCAGCATTTT.

This clone was recorded a few times. CDR3 DNA sequence: TGTGCCATCAGTGAGGGGACAGGGTCGGGAACTAATGAAAAACTGTTTTTT. Protein sequence: CAISEGTGSGTNEKLFF. The genes are TRBV10-3 and TRBJ1-4; 9 bases match TRBD1. This CDR3 region has 17 residues. Germline values: CDR1 ENHRY, CDR2 SYGVKD. Unmatched junction bases numbered 5, after V lost 2 bases and J lost 1 base.

V gene TRBV4-1 combines with J gene TRBJ1-2; no reliable D call. The germline V and J ends were trimmed by 1 base and 3 bases, with 9 bases remaining between them. The CDR3 spans 14 residues. Looked up from germline, CDR1 is MGHRA and CDR2 is YSYEKL. CDR3 nucleotide sequence: TGCGCCAGCAGCCAAGTTTTAGTAGACTATGGCTACACCTTC. It is translated as CASSQVLVDYGYTF.

The chain uses TRBV11-1 and TRBJ2-7, with D perhaps TRBD2 (7 bases). Trimming left V 4 bases short and J 5 bases short, with 15 bases between. The CDR3 is 14 amino acids. The germline CDR1 and CDR2 sequences are SGHAT and FQDESV (reference sequence). As DNA, the CDR3 is TGTGCCAGCAGCTACTATCGGGGGGCCGACGAGCAGTACTTC. Translated: CASSYYRGADEQYF.

The chain has TRBV2 and TRBJ1-6; 10 positions match TRBD1. V shed 5 bases and J 5 bases; nucleotides not matched to a gene: 6. This CDR3 region has 16 residues. Germline V gene data show CDR1 as SNHLY and CDR2 as FYNNEI. The CDR3 region has the DNA TGTGCCAGCAGTCCGACAGGGGGCGCAAATAATTCACCCCTCCACTTT. This gives the protein CASSPTGGANNSPLHF.

The CDR3 region has the DNA TGTGCCAGCAGACGCACGTCCTACGAGCAGTACTTC. Encoded protein: CASRRTSYEQYF. The chain joins TRBV2 to TRBJ2-5; D is ambiguous. The J call is uncertain, as TRBJ2-7 better fits the DNA end. CDR3 length equals 12 residues. Germline lookup yields CDR1 SNHLY and CDR2 FYNNEI.

The V gene is TRBV7-9, the J gene TRBJ2-5; TRBD2 aligns across 10 bases. The CDR3 loop spans 14 amino acids. Germline V gene data show CDR1 as SEHNR and CDR2 as FQNEAQ (reference sequence). V was clipped by 3 bases and J by 5 bases; unmatched bases: 3. The CDR3 here is CASSFGTSVETQYF. The CDR3 DNA follows: TGTGCCAGCAGCTTTGGGACTAGCGTTGAGACCCAGTACTTC.

This clone turned up a few times. This chain's CDR3 is CASSFDNTNTGELFF. CDR3 in DNA: TGTGCCAGCAGCTTTGATAACACAAACACCGGGGAGCTGTTTTTT. The chain combines TRBV5-6 with TRBJ2-2, with D unresolved. The CDR3 is 15 amino acids. Germline V gene data show CDR1 as SGHDT and CDR2 as YYEEEE. Trimming took 2 bases from V and 2 from J, leaving 10 bases between them.